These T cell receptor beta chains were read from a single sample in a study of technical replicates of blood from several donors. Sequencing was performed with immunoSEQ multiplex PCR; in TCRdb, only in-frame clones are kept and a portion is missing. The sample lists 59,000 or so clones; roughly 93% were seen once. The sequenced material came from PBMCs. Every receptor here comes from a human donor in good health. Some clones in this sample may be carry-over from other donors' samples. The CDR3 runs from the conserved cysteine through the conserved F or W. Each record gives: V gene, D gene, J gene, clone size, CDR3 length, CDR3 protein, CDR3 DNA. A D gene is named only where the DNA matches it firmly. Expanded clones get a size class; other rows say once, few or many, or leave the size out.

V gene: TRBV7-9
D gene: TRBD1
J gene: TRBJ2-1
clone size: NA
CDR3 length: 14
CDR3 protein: CASDETGAYNEQFF
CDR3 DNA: TGTGCCAGCGATGAGACAGGGGCCTACAATGAGCAGTTCTTC

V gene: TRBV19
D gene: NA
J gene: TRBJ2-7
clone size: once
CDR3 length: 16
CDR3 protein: CASSPPHVRQRYEQYF
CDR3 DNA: TGTGCCAGTAGTCCGCCACATGTAAGACAGAGATACGAGCAGTACTTC

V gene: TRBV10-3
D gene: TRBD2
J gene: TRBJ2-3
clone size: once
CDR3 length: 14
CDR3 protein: CAISETTSGDTQYF
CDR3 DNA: TGTGCCATCAGTGAAACGACTAGCGGGGATACGCAGTATTTT

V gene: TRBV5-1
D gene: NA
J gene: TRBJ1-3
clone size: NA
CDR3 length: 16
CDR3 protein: CASSLGPQGSGNTIYF
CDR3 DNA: TGCGCCAGCAGCTTGGGCCCCCAGGGCTCTGGAAACACCATATATTTT

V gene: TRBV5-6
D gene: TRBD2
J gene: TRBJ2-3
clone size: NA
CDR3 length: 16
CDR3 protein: CASSWGLAGDTDTQYF
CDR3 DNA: TGTGCCAGCAGCTGGGGACTAGCGGGGGACACAGATACGCAGTATTTT

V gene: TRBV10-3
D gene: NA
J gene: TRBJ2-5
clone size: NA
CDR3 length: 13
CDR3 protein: CAISEARLEAQYF
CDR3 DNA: TGTGCCATCAGTGAGGCCCGACTGGAGGCCCAGTACTTC

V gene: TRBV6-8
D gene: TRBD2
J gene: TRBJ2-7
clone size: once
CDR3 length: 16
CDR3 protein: CASSDPGTSGDYEQYF
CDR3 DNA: TGTGCCAGCAGTGACCCCGGGACTAGCGGAGACTACGAGCAGTACTTC

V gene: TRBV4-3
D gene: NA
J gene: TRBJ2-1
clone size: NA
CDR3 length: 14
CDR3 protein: CASSQERDYNEQFF
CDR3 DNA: TGCGCCAGCAGCCAAGAACGAGACTACAATGAGCAGTTCTTC

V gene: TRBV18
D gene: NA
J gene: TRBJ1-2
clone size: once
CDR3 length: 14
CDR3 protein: CASSPGGRGYGYTF
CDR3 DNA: TGTGCCAGCTCACCAGGGGGCCGGGGCTATGGCTACACCTTC

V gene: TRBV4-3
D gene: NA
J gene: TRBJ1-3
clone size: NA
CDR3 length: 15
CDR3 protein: CASSPGGLSGNTIYF
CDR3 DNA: TGCGCCAGCAGCCCGGGGGGCCTCTCTGGAAACACCATATATTTT

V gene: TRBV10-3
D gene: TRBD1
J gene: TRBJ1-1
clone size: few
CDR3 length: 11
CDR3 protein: CAIGQGTEAFF
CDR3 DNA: TGTGCCATCGGACAGGGTACTGAAGCTTTCTTT

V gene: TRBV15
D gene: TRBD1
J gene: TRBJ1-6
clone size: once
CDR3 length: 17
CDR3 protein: CATSREDRVTYNSPLHF
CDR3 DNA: TGTGCCACCAGCAGAGAGGACAGGGTAACCTATAATTCACCCCTCCACTTT

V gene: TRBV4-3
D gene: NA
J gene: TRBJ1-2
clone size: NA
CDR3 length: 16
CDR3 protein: CASSQDRGGQYYGYTF
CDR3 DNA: TGCGCCAGCAGCCAAGATCGAGGAGGACAGTACTATGGCTACACCTTC

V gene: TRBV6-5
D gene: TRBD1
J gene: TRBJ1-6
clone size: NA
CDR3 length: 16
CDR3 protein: CASSSTGVSYNSPLHF
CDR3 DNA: TGTGCCAGCAGTTCAACAGGGGTCTCCTATAATTCACCCCTCCACTTT

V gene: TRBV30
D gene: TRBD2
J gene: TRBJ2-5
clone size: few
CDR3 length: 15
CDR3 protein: CAWSVGRTSGETQYF
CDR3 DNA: TGTGCCTGGAGTGTCGGTCGGACTAGCGGGGAGACCCAGTACTTC

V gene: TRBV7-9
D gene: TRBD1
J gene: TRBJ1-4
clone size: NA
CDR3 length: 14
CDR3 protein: CASSLGGGEEKLFF
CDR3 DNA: TGTGCCAGCAGCTTAGGAGGGGGCGAGGAAAAACTGTTTTTT

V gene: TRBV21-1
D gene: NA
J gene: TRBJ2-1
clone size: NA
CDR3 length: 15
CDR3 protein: CASSKDRGHWDEQFF
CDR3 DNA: TGTGCCAGCAGCAAAGACAGGGGACACTGGGATGAGCAGTTCTTC

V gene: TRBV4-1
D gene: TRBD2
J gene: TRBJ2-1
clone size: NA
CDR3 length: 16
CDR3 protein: CASSQGLAGASNEQFF
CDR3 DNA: TGCGCCAGCAGCCAGGGACTAGCGGGGGCCTCCAATGAGCAGTTCTTC

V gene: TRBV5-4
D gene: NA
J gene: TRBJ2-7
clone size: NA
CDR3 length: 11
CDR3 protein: CASRGAREQYF
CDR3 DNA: TGTGCCTCCCGGGGGGCGCGTGAGCAGTACTTC

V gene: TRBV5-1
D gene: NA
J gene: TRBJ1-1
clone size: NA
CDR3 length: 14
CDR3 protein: CASSLSGSGTEAFF
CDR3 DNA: TGCGCCAGCAGCTTATCGGGGTCGGGCACTGAAGCTTTCTTT

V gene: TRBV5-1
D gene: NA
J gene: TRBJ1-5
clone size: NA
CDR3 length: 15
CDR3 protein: CASSLDSRTGQPQHF
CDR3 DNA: TGCGCCAGCAGCTTGGATTCAAGAACCGGTCAGCCCCAGCATTTT

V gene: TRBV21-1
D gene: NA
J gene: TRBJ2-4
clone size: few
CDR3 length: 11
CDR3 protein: CASSTGDIQYF
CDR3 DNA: TGTGCCAGCAGTACAGGGGACATTCAGTACTTC

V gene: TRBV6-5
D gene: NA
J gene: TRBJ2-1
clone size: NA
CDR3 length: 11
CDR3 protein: CASSVADEQFF
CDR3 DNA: TGTGCCAGCAGTGTCGCGGATGAGCAGTTCTTC

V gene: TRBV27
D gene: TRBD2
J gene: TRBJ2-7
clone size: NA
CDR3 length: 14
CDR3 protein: CASSLTRLAGEQYF
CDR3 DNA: TGTGCCAGCAGTTTAACGAGACTAGCGGGTGAGCAGTACTTC

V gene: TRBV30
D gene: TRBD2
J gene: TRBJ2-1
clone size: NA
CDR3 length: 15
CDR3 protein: CAWVGLAGGQGEQFF
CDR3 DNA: TGTGCCTGGGTGGGACTAGCGGGAGGGCAGGGTGAGCAGTTCTTC

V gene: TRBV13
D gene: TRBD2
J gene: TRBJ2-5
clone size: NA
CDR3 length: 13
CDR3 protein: CASSLRGEETQYF
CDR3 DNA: TGTGCCAGCAGCCTGCGGGGGGAAGAGACCCAGTACTTC

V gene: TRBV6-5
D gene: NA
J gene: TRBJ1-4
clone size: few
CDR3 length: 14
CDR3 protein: CASSPGWTNEKLFF
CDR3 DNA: TGTGCCAGCAGCCCAGGGTGGACTAATGAAAAACTGTTTTTT

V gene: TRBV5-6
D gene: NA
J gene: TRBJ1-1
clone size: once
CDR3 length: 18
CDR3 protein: CASSQVSGEISPNTEAFF
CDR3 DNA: TGTGCCAGCAGCCAGGTATCGGGAGAAATCTCCCCGAACACTGAAGCTTTCTTT

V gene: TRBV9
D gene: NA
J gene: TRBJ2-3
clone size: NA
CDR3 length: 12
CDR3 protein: CASSATSYTQYF
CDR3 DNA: TGTGCCAGCAGCGCGACTAGTTACACGCAGTATTTT

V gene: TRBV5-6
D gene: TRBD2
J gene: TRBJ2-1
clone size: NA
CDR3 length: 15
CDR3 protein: CASSLWSGGYNEQFF
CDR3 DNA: TGTGCCAGCAGCTTGTGGTCGGGGGGGTACAATGAGCAGTTCTTC

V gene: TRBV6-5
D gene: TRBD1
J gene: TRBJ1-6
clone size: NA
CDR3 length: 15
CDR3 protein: CASNLLQGDSSPLHF
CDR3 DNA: TGTGCCAGCAACCTCTTGCAGGGGGATAGTTCACCCCTCCACTTT

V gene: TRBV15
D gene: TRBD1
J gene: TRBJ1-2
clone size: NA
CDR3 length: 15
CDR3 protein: CATRKGQLDNYGYTF
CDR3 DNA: TGTGCCACCAGAAAGGGACAGCTGGACAACTATGGCTACACCTTC

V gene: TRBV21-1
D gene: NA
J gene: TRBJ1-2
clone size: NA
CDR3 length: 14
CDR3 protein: CASSGDRGRGGYTF
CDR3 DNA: TGTGCCAGCAGTGGGGACAGGGGAAGGGGTGGCTACACCTTC

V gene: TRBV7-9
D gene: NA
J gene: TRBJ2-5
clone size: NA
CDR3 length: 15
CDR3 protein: CASSLAITGQETQYF
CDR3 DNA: TGTGCCAGCAGCTTAGCGATCACAGGTCAAGAGACCCAGTACTTC

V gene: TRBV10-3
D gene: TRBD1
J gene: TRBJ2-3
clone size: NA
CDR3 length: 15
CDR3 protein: CAIKDGQGVSDTQYF
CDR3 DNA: TGTGCCATCAAAGACGGACAGGGGGTCTCAGATACGCAGTATTTT

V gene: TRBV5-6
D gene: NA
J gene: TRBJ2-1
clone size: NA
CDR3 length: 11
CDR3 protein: CASSLGRGQFF
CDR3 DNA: TGTGCCAGCAGCTTGGGGCGAGGGCAGTTCTTC

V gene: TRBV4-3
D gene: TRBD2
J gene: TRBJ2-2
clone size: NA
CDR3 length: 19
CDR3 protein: CASSQAAGLAGVTTGELFF
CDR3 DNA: TGCGCCAGCAGCCAAGCCGCCGGACTAGCGGGAGTCACAACCGGGGAGCTGTTTTTT

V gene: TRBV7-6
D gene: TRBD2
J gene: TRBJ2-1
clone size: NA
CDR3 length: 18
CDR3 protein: CASSLRVPSGRTYNEQFF
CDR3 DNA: TGTGCCAGCAGCTTAAGAGTTCCTAGCGGGAGAACCTACAATGAGCAGTTCTTC

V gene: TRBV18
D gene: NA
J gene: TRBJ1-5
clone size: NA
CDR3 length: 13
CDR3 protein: CASSPSGAEPQHF
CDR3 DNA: TGTGCCAGCTCACCGTCCGGCGCGGAGCCCCAGCATTTT

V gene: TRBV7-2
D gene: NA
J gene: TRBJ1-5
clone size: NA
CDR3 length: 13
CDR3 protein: CASSLALYQPQHF
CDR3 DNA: TGTGCCAGCAGCTTAGCGCTCTACCAGCCCCAGCATTTT

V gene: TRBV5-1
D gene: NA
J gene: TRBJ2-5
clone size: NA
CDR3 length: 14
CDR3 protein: CASSPGSREETQYF
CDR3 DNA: TGCGCCAGCAGCCCGGGATCACGAGAAGAGACCCAGTACTTC